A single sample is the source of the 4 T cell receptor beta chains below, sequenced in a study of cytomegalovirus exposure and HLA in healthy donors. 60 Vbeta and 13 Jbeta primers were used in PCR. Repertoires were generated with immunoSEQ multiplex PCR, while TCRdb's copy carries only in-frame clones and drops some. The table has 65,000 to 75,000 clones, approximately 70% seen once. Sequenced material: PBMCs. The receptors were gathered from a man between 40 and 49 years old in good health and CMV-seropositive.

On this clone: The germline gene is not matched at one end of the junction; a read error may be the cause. The CDR3 is CSSSSTRQISYEQYF. For the CDR3, the DNA is TGTTCCAGCAGTTCCACAAGACAGATCTCCTACGAGCAGTACTTC. The chain is built from TRBV7-9 and TRBJ2-7; the D gene is possibly TRBD1 (5 bases). This CDR3 contains 15 residues. Germline CDR1 is SEHNR and CDR2 is FQNEAQ (reference sequence). Full variable domain (rest looked up from reference TRBV7-9 and TRBJ2-7): DTGVSQNPRHKITKRGQNVTFRCDPISEHNRLYWYRQTLGQGPEFLTYFQNEAQLEKSRLLSDRFSAERPKGSFSTLEIQRTEQGDSAMYLCSSSSTRQISYEQYFGPGTRLTVT.

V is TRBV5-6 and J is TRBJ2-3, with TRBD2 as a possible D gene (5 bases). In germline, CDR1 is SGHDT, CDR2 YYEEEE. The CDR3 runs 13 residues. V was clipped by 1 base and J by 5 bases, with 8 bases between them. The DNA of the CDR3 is TGTGCCAGCAGCTTGATAGCGATAGATACGCAGTATTTT. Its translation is CASSLIAIDTQYF.

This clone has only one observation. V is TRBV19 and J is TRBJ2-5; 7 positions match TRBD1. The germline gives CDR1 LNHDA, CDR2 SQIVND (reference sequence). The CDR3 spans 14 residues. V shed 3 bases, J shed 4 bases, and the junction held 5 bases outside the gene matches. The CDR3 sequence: CASSITGAGETQYF. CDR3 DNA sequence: TGTGCCAGTAGTATCACAGGGGCTGGAGAGACCCAGTACTTC.

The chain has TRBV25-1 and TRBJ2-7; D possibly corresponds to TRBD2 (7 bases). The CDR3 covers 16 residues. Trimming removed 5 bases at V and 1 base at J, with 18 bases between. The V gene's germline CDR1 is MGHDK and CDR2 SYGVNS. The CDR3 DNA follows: TGTGCCAGCAGTCGGGAGGTCGGGACATCTTCCTACGAGCAGTACTTC. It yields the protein CASSREVGTSSYEQYF.